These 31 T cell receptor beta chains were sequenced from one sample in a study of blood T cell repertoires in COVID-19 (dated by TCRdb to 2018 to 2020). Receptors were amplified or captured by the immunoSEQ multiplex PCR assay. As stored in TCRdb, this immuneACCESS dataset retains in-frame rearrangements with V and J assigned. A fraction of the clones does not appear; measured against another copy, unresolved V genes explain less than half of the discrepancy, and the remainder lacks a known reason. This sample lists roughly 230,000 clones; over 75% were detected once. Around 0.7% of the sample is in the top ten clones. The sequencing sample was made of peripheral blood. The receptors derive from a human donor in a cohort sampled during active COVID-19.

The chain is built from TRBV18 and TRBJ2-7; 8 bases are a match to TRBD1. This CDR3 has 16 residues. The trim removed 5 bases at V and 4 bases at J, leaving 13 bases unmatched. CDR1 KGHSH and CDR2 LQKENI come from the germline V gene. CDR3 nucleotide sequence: TGTGCCAGCTCAAGGATAGGACAGGGTTCCTCTTACGAGCAGTACTTC. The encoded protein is CASSRIGQGSSYEQYF.

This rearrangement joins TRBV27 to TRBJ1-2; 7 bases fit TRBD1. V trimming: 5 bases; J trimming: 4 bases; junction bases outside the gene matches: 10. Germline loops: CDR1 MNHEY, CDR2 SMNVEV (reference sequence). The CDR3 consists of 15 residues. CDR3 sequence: CASSPSQQGTYGYTF. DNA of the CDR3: TGTGCCAGCAGTCCGTCCCAACAGGGGACCTATGGCTACACCTTC.

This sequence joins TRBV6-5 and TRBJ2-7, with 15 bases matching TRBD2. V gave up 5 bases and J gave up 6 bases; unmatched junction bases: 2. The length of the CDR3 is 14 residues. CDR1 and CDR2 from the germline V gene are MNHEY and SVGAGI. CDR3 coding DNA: TGTGCCAGCAGTACGGGACTAGCGGGAGGCGAGCAGTACTTC. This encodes CASSTGLAGGEQYF.

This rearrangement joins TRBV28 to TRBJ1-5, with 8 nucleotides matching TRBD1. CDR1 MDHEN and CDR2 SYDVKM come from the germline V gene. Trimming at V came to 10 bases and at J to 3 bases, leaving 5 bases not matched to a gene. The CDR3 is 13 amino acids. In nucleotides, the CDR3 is TGTGCCACCCACAGGGGGTACAATCAGCCCCAGCATTTT. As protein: CATHRGYNQPQHF.

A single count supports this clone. The CDR3 nucleotides read TGTGCCAGCAGCCAAGCAACGGGACAGGGAGGGAGCGGCTACACCTTC. Translating gives CASSQATGQGGSGYTF. This sequence joins TRBV3-1 (or the pseudogene TRBV3-2) and TRBJ1-2, with 9 positions matching TRBD1. This CDR3 has 16 amino acids. Per germline, CDR1 LGHDT and CDR2 YNNKEL (reference sequence). The V segment lost 1 base and the J segment 8 bases; nucleotides outside the gene matches: 11.

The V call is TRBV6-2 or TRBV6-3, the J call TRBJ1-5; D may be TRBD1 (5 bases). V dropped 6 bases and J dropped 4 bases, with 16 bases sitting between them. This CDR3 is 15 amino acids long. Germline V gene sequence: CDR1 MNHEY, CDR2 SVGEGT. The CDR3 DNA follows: TGTGCCAGCAGCTCCCCCTGGGGCAGAAATCAGCCCCAGCATTTT. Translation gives CASSSPWGRNQPQHF.

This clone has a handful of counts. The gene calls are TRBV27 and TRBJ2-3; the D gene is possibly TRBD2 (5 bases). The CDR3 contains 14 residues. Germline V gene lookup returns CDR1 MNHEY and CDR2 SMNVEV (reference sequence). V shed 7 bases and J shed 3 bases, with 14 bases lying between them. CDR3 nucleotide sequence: TGTGCCAGCACTGAGAGGGCCCCTACAGATACGCAGTATTTT. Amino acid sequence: CASTERAPTDTQYF.

For the CDR3, the DNA is TGTGCCAGCAGCCCTCACAGTTTCAATCAGCCCCAGCATTTT. The encoded protein is CASSPHSFNQPQHF. The chain is built from TRBV27 and TRBJ1-5; D unclear. This CDR3 has 14 amino acids. The V gene's germline CDR1 is MNHEY and CDR2 SMNVEV (reference sequence). Trimming left V 6 bases short and J 3 bases short, with 12 bases between.

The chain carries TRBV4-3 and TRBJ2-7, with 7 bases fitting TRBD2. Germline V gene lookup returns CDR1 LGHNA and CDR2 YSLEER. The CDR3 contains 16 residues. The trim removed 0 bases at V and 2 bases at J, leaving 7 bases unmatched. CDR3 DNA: TGCGCCAGCAGCCAAGATGGGGCGGGACTACCCTACGAGCAGTACTTC. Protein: CASSQDGAGLPYEQYF.

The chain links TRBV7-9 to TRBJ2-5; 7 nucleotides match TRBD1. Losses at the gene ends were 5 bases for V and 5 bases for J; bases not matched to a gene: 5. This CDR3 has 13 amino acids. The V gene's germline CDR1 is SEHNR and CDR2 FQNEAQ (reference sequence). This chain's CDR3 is CASSVTGVETQYF. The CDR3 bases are TGTGCCAGCAGCGTCACAGGGGTGGAGACCCAGTACTTC. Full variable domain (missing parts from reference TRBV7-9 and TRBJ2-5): DTGVSQNPRHKITKRGQNVTFRCDPISEHNRLYWYRQTLGQGPEFLTYFQNEAQLEKSRLLSDRFSAERPKGSFSTLEIQRTEQGDSAMYLCASSVTGVETQYFGPGTRLLVL.

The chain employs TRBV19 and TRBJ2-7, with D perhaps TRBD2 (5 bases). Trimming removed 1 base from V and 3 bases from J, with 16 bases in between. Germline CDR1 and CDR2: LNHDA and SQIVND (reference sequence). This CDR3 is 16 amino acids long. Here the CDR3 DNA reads TGTGCCAGTAGTATAGTTCGCAGAGGGTATGACTACGAGCAGTACTTC. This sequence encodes CASSIVRRGYDYEQYF.

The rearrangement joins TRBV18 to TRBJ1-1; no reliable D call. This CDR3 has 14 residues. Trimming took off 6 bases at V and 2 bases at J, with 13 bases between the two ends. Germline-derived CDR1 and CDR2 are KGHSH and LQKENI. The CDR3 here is CASSSETSNTEAFF. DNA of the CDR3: TGTGCCAGCTCCTCCGAAACAAGTAACACTGAAGCTTTCTTT. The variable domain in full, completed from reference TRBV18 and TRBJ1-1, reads NAGVMQNPRHLVRRRGQEARLRCSPMKGHSHVYWYRQLPEEGLKFMVYLQKENIIDESGMPKERFSAEFPKEGPSILRIQQVVRGDSAAYFCASSSETSNTEAFFGQGTRLTVV.

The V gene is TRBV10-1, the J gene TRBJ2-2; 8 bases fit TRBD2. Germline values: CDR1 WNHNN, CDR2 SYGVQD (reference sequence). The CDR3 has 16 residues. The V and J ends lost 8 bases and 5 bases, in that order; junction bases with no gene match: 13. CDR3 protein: CASGDVGGGRTGELFF. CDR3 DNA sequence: TGCGCCAGCGGGGATGTTGGCGGGGGGCGGACCGGGGAGCTGTTTTTT.

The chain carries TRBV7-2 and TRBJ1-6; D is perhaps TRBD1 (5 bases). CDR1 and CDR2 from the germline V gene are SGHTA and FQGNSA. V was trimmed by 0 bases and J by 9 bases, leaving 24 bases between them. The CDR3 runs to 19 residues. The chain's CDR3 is CASSLALRLDSNKGSPLHF. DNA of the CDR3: TGTGCCAGCAGCTTAGCGCTTAGACTTGACAGTAATAAGGGTTCACCCCTCCACTTT.

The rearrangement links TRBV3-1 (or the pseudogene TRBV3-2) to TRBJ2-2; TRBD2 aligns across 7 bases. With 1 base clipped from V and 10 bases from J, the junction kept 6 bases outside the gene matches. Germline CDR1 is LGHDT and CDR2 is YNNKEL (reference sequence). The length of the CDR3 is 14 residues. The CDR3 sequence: CASSQVGGSTELFF. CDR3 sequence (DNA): TGTGCCAGCAGCCAAGTCGGGGGGAGCACGGAGCTGTTTTTT.

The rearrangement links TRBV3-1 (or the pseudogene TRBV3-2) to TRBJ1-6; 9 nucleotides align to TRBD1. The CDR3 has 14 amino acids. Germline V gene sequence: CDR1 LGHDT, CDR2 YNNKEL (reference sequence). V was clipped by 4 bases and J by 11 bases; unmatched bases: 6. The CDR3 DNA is TGTGCCAGCAGCCTGGGGACAGGGCAGACACCCCTCCACTTT. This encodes CASSLGTGQTPLHF.

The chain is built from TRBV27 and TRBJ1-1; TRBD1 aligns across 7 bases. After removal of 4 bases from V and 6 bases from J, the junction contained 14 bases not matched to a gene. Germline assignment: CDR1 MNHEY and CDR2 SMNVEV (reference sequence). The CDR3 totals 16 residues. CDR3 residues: CASSSTATGIIAEAFF. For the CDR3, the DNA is TGTGCCAGCAGTTCTACCGCGACAGGGATTATCGCTGAAGCTTTCTTT.

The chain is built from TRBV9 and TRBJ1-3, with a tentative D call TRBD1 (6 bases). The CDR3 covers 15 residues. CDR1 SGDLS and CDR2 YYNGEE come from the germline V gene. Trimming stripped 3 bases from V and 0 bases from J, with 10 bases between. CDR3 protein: CASSALQGSGNTIYF. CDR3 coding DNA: TGTGCCAGCAGCGCTCTACAGGGCTCTGGAAACACCATATATTTT. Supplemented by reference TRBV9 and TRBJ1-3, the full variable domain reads DSGVTQTPKHLITATGQRVTLRCSPRSGDLSVYWYQQSLDQGLQFLIQYYNGEERAKGNILERFSAQQFPDLHSELNLSSLELGDSALYFCASSALQGSGNTIYFGEGSWLTVV.

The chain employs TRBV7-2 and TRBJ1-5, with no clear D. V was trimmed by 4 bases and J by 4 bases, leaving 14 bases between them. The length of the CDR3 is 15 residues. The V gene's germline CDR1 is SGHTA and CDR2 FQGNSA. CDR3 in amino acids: CASSSQALLNQPQHF. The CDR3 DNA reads TGTGCCAGCAGCTCCCAAGCCCTTCTAAATCAGCCCCAGCATTTT.

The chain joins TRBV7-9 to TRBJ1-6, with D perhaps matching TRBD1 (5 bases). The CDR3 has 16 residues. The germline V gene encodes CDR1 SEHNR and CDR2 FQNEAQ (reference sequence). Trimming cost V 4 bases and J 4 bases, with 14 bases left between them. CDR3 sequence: CASSSRRQFYNSPLHF. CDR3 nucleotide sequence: TGTGCCAGCAGCTCAAGGCGACAGTTTTATAATTCACCCCTCCACTTT.

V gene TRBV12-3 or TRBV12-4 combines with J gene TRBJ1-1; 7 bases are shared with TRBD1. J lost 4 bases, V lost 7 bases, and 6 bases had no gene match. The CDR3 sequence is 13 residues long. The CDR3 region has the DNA TGTGCCAGCACCCGACAGGGACCCACTGAAGCTTTCTTT. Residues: CASTRQGPTEAFF.

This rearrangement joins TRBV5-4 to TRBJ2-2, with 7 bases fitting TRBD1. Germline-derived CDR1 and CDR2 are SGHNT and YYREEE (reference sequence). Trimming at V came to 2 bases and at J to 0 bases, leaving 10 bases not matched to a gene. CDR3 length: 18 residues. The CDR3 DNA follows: TGTGCCAGCAGCTTAGCTATAGGGCAGGGGGCGAACACCGGGGAGCTGTTTTTT. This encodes CASSLAIGQGANTGELFF.

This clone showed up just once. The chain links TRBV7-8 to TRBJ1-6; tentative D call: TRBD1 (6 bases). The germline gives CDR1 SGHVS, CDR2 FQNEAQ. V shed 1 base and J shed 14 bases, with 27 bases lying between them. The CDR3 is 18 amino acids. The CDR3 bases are TGTGCCAGCAGCTTAGGGGAAAGTCCGGGGGGCGGGAAGATGACCCTCCACTTT. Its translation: CASSLGESPGGGKMTLHF.

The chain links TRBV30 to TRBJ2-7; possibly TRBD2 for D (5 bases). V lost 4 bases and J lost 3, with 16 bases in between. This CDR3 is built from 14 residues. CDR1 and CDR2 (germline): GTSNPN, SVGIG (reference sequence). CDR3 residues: CAWKSGLFDYEQYF. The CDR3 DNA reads TGTGCCTGGAAAAGCGGTCTATTCGACTACGAGCAGTACTTC.

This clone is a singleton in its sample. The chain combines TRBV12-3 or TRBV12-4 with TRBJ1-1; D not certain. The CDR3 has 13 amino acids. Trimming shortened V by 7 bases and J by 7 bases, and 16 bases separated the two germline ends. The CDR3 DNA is TGTGCCAGCATCATCGGACGGAGGGATGAAGCTTTCTTT. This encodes CASIIGRRDEAFF.

In DNA, the CDR3 is TGTGCCTGGAGCCTAAAGACAGTCCTCGGGGGCGAGCAGTACTTC. This sequence encodes CAWSLKTVLGGEQYF. The V gene is TRBV30, the J gene TRBJ2-7, with D possibly being TRBD2 (6 bases). This CDR3 has 15 amino acids. Between the trimmed V and J ends, which lost 3 bases and 6 bases, there was a span of 21 bases. Per germline, CDR1 GTSNPN and CDR2 SVGIG (reference sequence).

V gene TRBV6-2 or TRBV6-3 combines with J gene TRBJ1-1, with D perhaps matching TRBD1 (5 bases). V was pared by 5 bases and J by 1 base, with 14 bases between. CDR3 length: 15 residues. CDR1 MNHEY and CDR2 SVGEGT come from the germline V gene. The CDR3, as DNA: TGTGCCAGCAGTAGGAGCAGCAGGGCGAACACTGAAGCTTTCTTT. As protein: CASSRSSRANTEAFF.

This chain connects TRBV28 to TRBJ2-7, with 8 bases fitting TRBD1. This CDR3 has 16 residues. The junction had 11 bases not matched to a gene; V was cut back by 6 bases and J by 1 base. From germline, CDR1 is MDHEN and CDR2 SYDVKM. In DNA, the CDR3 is TGTGCCAGCAGGCGTCCAATGAGACAGGGGTCCTACGAGCAGTACTTC. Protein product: CASRRPMRQGSYEQYF.

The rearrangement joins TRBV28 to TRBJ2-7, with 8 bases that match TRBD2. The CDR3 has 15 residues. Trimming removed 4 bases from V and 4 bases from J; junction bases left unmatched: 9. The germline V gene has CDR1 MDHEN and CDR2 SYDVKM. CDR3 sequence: CASSSAGLGYYEQYF. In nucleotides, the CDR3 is TGTGCCAGCAGTTCAGCGGGACTAGGGTATTACGAGCAGTACTTC.

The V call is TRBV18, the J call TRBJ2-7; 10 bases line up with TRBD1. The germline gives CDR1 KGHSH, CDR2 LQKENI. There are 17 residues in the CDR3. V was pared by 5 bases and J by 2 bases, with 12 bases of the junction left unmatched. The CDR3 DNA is TGTGCCAGCTCAGTCCTCCGCGGGGACAGGGGAGCCTACGAGCAGTACTTC. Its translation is CASSVLRGDRGAYEQYF.

This CDR3 reads CASSLTVNLPNEQYF. The CDR3 DNA sequence: TGTGCCAGCAGTTTGACAGTGAATCTTCCTAACGAGCAGTACTTC. The chain carries TRBV28 and TRBJ2-7, with TRBD1 as a possible D gene (5 bases). Between the trimmed V and J ends, which lost 3 bases and 5 bases, there was a span of 17 bases. There are 15 residues in the CDR3. Germline values: CDR1 MDHEN, CDR2 SYDVKM.